Relative to its sample, the clone carrying this TCR beta chain is large. Its antigen remains unknown. TCRdb re-derived calls from the PCR reads in MiXCR, one entry per CDR3 protein. The repertoire holds 6,400 or so distinct CDR3 sequences, with 32% as singletons. The time point here: before preoperative PTX-NDP chemotherapy. Preoperative chemotherapy with paclitaxel-nedaplatin was given to patients before surgery. The data originate from a study of esophageal squamous cell carcinoma under preoperative chemotherapy. Overall study results and limits: Tumor-infiltrating lymphocytes showed no significant post-chemotherapy TCR diversity increase, unlike peripheral T cells.

The CDR3 sequence is 18 residues long. Germline V lookup: CDR1 SGHTA, CDR2 FQGNSA. The sequence derives from a human donor with esophageal squamous cell carcinoma. The donor label of this sample is uncertain. This sample was obtained from a patient given preoperative chemotherapy. V gene TRBV7-2 combines with J gene TRBJ2-1, with D perhaps TRBD2 (7 bases). The closer fit of TRBJ2-7 to the DNA end suggests the J call may be wrong. The CDR3, as DNA: TGTGCCAGCAGCTTAGGAGACCGGTTTGGTGGGAGGGACAACGAGCAGTACTTC. As protein: CASSLGDRFGGRDNEQYF.